These 19 T cell receptor beta chains were all obtained from the same sample, sequenced in a study of TIL therapy for anti-PD-1-resistant metastatic lung cancer. Stated time point: pre-treatment sample, taken before nivolumab and TIL therapy. This was the immunoSEQ v3 assay. Using immunoSEQ multiplex PCR, the repertoire was profiled, and TCRdb retains in-frame clones only, with some absent. The data show 15,000 to 20,000 clones, 83% seen once. Sequencing was performed on blood, taken at baseline. These receptor sequences come from a person aged 25 to 80 with non-small cell lung cancer.

The J gene is TRBJ1-5, the V gene TRBV7-9; tentatively, D is TRBD1 (5 bases). V was pared by 4 bases and J by 4 bases, with 8 bases between. This CDR3 spans 13 amino acids. Looked up from germline, CDR1 is SEHNR and CDR2 is FQNEAQ (reference sequence). CDR3 residues: CASSSGHNQPQHF. The CDR3 DNA reads as TGTGCCAGCAGCTCGGGGCATAATCAGCCCCAGCATTTT.

The V gene is TRBV4-3, the J gene TRBJ2-3, with 16 positions matching TRBD2. Germline CDR1 LGHNA, CDR2 YSLEER. Losses at the gene ends were 4 bases for V and 4 bases for J; bases not matched to a gene: 11. CDR3 length: 19 residues. Here the CDR3 reads CASSLVFGTSGGAPDTQYF. DNA of the CDR3: TGCGCCAGCAGCCTTGTATTCGGGACTAGCGGGGGGGCCCCAGATACGCAGTATTTT.

V is TRBV30 and J is TRBJ1-2, with TRBD1 as a possible D gene (6 bases). Germline CDR1 reads GTSNPN; CDR2 reads SVGIG (reference sequence). V lost 0 bases and J 4 bases, leaving 12 bases between the germline ends. The CDR3 runs 14 residues. CDR3 in amino acids: CAWSVKGGGYGYTF. DNA for the CDR3: TGTGCCTGGAGTGTAAAAGGGGGGGGCTATGGCTACACCTTC.

This clone appeared a few times. The rearrangement joins TRBV11-2 to TRBJ2-7; weak D call: TRBD1 (6 bases). The V and J ends lost 5 bases and 9 bases respectively, with 14 bases between them. This CDR3 has 12 residues. Germline CDR1 SGHAT, CDR2 FQNNGV. This CDR3 is CASSASRQVQYF. The CDR3 DNA reads TGTGCCAGCAGCGCCTCTCGACAGGTGCAGTACTTC.

The chain links TRBV6-6 to TRBJ1-5; weak D call: TRBD1 (6 bases). This CDR3 is 15 amino acids long. Germline values: CDR1 MNHNY, CDR2 SVGAGI (reference sequence). Trimming took 7 bases from V and 8 from J, leaving 21 bases between them. The CDR3 reads CASTTLAGANEPQHF. For the CDR3, the DNA is TGTGCCAGCACCACACTGGCGGGGGCTAACGAGCCCCAGCATTTT.

The V call is TRBV2, the J call TRBJ1-4; D ambiguous. V was shortened by 7 bases and J by 8 bases, with 17 bases between the two germline ends. The CDR3 spans 14 residues. CDR1 and CDR2 from the germline V gene are SNHLY and FYNNEI. The CDR3 is CASIFRRLGEKLFF. CDR3 sequence (DNA): TGTGCCAGCATATTCAGGAGGTTGGGCGAAAAACTGTTTTTT.

This clone appeared once. The chain combines TRBV29-1 with TRBJ2-5; 11 positions match TRBD2. The CDR3 spans 13 residues. Germline CDR1 reads SQVTM; CDR2 reads ANQGSEA. V trimming: 6 bases; J trimming: 5 bases; junction bases outside the gene matches: 5. CDR3 loop: CSVLLAGDETQYF. The CDR3 DNA sequence: TGCAGCGTCCTACTAGCGGGGGACGAGACCCAGTACTTC.

The chain employs TRBV15 and TRBJ2-1; the D gene is possibly TRBD2 (6 bases). The germline V gene encodes CDR1 LNHNV and CDR2 YYDKDF (reference sequence). V dropped 0 bases and J dropped 4 bases, with 13 bases sitting between them. This CDR3 has 16 residues. Here the CDR3 DNA reads TGTGCCACCAGCAGAGATGTTTCGGGACTTTACAATGAGCAGTTCTTC. Residues: CATSRDVSGLYNEQFF.

This chain connects TRBV7-2 to TRBJ2-7; 10 positions agree with TRBD1. The germline gives CDR1 SGHTA, CDR2 FQGNSA. With 2 bases clipped from V and 5 bases from J, the junction kept 6 bases outside the gene matches. The CDR3 runs to 15 residues. The CDR3 loop is CASSLMTGGRNEQYF. The DNA of the CDR3 is TGTGCCAGCAGCTTAATGACAGGGGGCCGAAACGAGCAGTACTTC.

The chain links TRBV5-5 to TRBJ2-3; 7 bases fit TRBD2. This CDR3 has 15 residues. Germline assignment: CDR1 SGHKS and CDR2 YYEKEE (reference sequence). V shed 2 bases, J shed 3 bases, and the junction held 6 bases outside the gene matches. CDR3 nucleotide sequence: TGTGCCAGCAGCTTCCTCGGCGGGAGTACAGATACGCAGTATTTT. Translating gives CASSFLGGSTDTQYF. The variable domain in full, completed from reference TRBV5-5 and TRBJ2-3, reads DAGVTQSPTHLIKTRGQQVTLRCSPISGHKSVSWYQQVLGQGPQFIFQYYEKEERGRGNFPDRFSARQFPNYSSELNVNALLLGDSALYLCASSFLGGSTDTQYFGPGTRLTVL.

The V and J genes are TRBV28 and TRBJ1-5; weak D call: TRBD1 (6 bases). The CDR3 extends over 16 amino acids. With 4 bases removed from V and 0 bases from J, the gap between germline ends came to 13 bases. Germline values: CDR1 MDHEN, CDR2 SYDVKM. The CDR3 region has the DNA TGTGCCAGCAGTTCAGGACAGACGAGTAGCAATCAGCCCCAGCATTTT. It encodes CASSSGQTSSNQPQHF.

This chain links TRBV7-9 with TRBJ2-1, with unresolved D. CDR1 is SEHNR, CDR2 FQNEAQ, per germline (reference sequence). The CDR3 extends over 16 amino acids. Trimming left V 0 bases short and J 6 bases short, with 15 bases between. CDR3 bases: TGTGCCAGCAGCTTAGCGCTGATAGGAGTGACCAATGAGCAGTTCTTC. Residues: CASSLALIGVTNEQFF. Based on the CDR3 plus reference TRBV7-9 and TRBJ2-1, the full variable domain is DTGVSQNPRHKITKRGQNVTFRCDPISEHNRLYWYRQTLGQGPEFLTYFQNEAQLEKSRLLSDRFSAERPKGSFSTLEIQRTEQGDSAMYLCASSLALIGVTNEQFFGPGTRLTVL.

This clone is a singleton in its sample. This chain connects TRBV7-9 to TRBJ1-1, with D perhaps TRBD1 (5 bases). Trimming removed 1 base at V and 8 bases at J, with 26 bases between. Per the germline V gene, CDR1 is SEHNR and CDR2 is FQNEAQ (reference sequence). The CDR3 contains 18 residues. This CDR3 is CASSLVDWRRGTEVEAFF. The CDR3 DNA sequence: TGTGCCAGCAGCTTAGTTGACTGGAGGAGGGGTACTGAAGTGGAAGCTTTCTTT.

The chain uses TRBV4-2 and TRBJ2-3; maybe TRBD2 (6 bases). V lost 11 bases and J 5 bases, leaving 17 bases between the germline ends. The CDR3 loop spans 13 amino acids. From germline, CDR1 is LGHNA and CDR2 YNFKEQ. CDR3 DNA sequence: TGTGCCGCAACTAGCCGGTTGGGAGATACGCAGTATTTT. It codes for CAATSRLGDTQYF.

This clone showed up just a few times. The chain employs TRBV10-3 and TRBJ1-3; D call uncertain. Germline CDR1 reads ENHRY; CDR2 reads SYGVKD. The CDR3 is 15 amino acids. With 3 bases removed from V and 0 bases from J, the gap between germline ends came to 9 bases. The CDR3 loop is CAISDADDSGNTIYF. The CDR3 bases are TGTGCCATCAGTGACGCAGACGACTCTGGAAACACCATATATTTT.

The J gene is TRBJ2-7, the V gene TRBV28; D unclear. The CDR3 runs to 12 residues. Trimming took off 6 bases at V and 2 bases at J, with 8 bases between the two ends. Germline loops: CDR1 MDHEN, CDR2 SYDVKM. This CDR3 is CASSLTTYEQYF. CDR3 in DNA: TGTGCCAGCAGCCTCACTACCTACGAGCAGTACTTC.

The chain combines TRBV2 with TRBJ2-2; the match to TRBD2 covers 8 bases. The trim removed 7 bases at V and 4 bases at J, leaving 5 bases unmatched. This CDR3 comprises 14 residues. Germline CDR1 is SNHLY and CDR2 is FYNNEI. The CDR3 DNA reads as TGTGCCAGCACCCTCGGGAGGGTCACCGGGGAGCTGTTTTTT. Protein sequence: CASTLGRVTGELFF.

J is TRBJ2-5 and V is TRBV4-1, with 8 bases that match TRBD2. This CDR3 is built from 15 residues. CDR1 is MGHRA, CDR2 YSYEKL, per germline. The V gene end was trimmed by 4 bases and the J gene end by 2 bases; junction bases not matched to a gene: 6. In DNA form, the CDR3 reads TGCGCCAGCAGCCCGTCCGGGACTAGTCAAGAGACCCAGTACTTC. It translates to CASSPSGTSQETQYF.

This rearrangement joins TRBV27 to TRBJ2-1, with a possible D match to TRBD1 (6 bases). V shed 8 bases and J shed 0 bases, with 14 bases lying between them. CDR1 is MNHEY and CDR2 is SMNVEV in the germline V gene (reference sequence). The CDR3 is 15 residues long. CDR3 residues: CASPNRVNSYNEQFF. CDR3 in DNA: TGTGCCAGCCCCAACAGGGTCAACTCCTACAATGAGCAGTTCTTC.